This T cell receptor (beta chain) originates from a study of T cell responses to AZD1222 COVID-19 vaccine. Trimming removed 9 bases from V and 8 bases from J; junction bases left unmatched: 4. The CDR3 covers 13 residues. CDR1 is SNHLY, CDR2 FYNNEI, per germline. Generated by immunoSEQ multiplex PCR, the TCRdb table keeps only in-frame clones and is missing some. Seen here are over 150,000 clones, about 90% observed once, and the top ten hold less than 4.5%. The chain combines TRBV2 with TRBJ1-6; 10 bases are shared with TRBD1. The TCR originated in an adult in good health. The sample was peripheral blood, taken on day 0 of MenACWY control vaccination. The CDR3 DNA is TGTGCCAGAAGGACAGGGGGTGATTCACCCCTCCACTTT. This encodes CARRTGGDSPLHF.